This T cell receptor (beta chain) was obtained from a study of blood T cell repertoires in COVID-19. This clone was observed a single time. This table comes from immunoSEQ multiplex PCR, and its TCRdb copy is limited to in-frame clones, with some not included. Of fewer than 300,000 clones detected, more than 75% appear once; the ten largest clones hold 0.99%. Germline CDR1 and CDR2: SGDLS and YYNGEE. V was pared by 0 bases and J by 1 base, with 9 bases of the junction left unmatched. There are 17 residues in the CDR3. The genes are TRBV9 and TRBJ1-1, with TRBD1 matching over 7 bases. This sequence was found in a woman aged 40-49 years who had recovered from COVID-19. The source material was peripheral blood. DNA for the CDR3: TGTGCCAGCAGCGTAGCCCCCAGGGACAGCAAGAACACTGAAGCTTTCTTT. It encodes CASSVAPRDSKNTEAFF. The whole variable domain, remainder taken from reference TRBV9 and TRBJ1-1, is DSGVTQTPKHLITATGQRVTLRCSPRSGDLSVYWYQQSLDQGLQFLIQYYNGEERAKGNILERFSAQQFPDLHSELNLSSLELGDSALYFCASSVAPRDSKNTEAFFGQGTRLTVV.